This entry features one T cell receptor (beta chain) sequence. This CDR3 is built from 17 residues. This sample stems from a study of cytomegalovirus exposure and HLA in healthy donors. At the level of the study: In an earlier analysis, 90 million to 130 million unique TCR beta sequences were found from some 180 million T cells.

PCR was performed using 60 Vbeta and 13 Jbeta primers. The method was immunoSEQ multiplex PCR; TCRdb's version includes in-frame clones alone and lacks a portion of them. There are almost 200,000 clones in the sample; more than 75% occur only once, and more than 0.35% lies in the top ten. The chain couples TRBV1 to TRBJ2-1; the table's TRBD2 call for D was not verified on the DNA. TRBV1 is given as a pseudogene. The receptor was isolated from a male donor in good health and CMV-seropositive. The sample was PBMCs. The CDR3 sequence: CTSSQDSQRRTYNEQFF. CDR3 bases: TGCACCAGCAGCCAAGATAGTCAGCGGCGGACCTACAATGAGCAGTTCTTC.